One and the same sample provided the 10 T cell receptor beta chains below, sequenced in a study of cytomegalovirus exposure and HLA in healthy donors. Primers for the PCR totalled 60 Vbeta and 13 Jbeta. Here immunoSEQ multiplex PCR was the method, and the copy in TCRdb shows in-frame clones only, minus some. The sample contains around 120,000 clones, around 78% of which appear only once. Sequencing was carried out using PBMCs. The receptors originated from a woman aged 40 to 50 in good health and CMV-seronegative.

The chain links TRBV7-9 to TRBJ1-5; 7 bases are shared with TRBD1. Germline V gene data show CDR1 as SEHNR and CDR2 as FQNEAQ (reference sequence). Losses at the gene ends were 1 base for V and 2 bases for J; bases not matched to a gene: 5. This CDR3 comprises 16 residues. The CDR3 DNA follows: TGTGCCAGCAGCTTAGTCTTAGACAGGGGCAATCAGCCCCAGCATTTT. Its translation: CASSLVLDRGNQPQHF.

This chain joins TRBV28 and TRBJ1-5, with 11 bases matching TRBD1. CDR3 length: 15 residues. Germline assignment: CDR1 MDHEN and CDR2 SYDVKM. Losses at the gene ends were 5 bases for V and 7 bases for J; bases not matched to a gene: 7. In DNA, the CDR3 is TGTGCCAGCAGTGAAGGACAGGGGGCGCGACAGCCCCAGCATTTT. This translates into CASSEGQGARQPQHF.

This chain connects TRBV11-1 to TRBJ2-7; no reliable D call. CDR3 size: 14 residues. Germline CDR1 SGHAT, CDR2 FQDESV (reference sequence). Trimming took off 5 bases at V and 1 base at J, with 12 bases between the two ends. The chain's CDR3 is CASSHRALSYEQYF. In DNA, the CDR3 is TGTGCCAGCAGCCATCGTGCCCTATCCTACGAGCAGTACTTC.

J is TRBJ2-1 and V is TRBV28; 8 bases map to TRBD2. There are 15 residues in the CDR3. J was trimmed by 4 bases and V by 5 bases; bases with no gene match: 7. Germline CDR1 MDHEN, CDR2 SYDVKM. In DNA form, the CDR3 reads TGTGCCAGCAGTCGTAGCGGGACGACGTACAATGAGCAGTTCTTC. It is translated as CASSRSGTTYNEQFF.

The V gene is TRBV9, the J gene TRBJ2-7, with D perhaps matching TRBD2 (6 bases). CDR1 and CDR2 (germline): SGDLS, YYNGEE. The CDR3 consists of 15 residues. V was pared by 4 bases and J by 2 bases, with 16 bases between. For the CDR3, the DNA is TGTGCCAGCAGCCCCGGGGGAGCGACGCCCTACGAGCAGTACTTC. This translates into CASSPGGATPYEQYF.

This clone was observed a single time. This rearrangement joins TRBV15 to TRBJ2-1; perhaps TRBD2 as D (5 bases). The CDR3 is made up of 15 amino acids. Trimming removed 1 base at V and 6 bases at J, with 13 bases between. Looked up from germline, CDR1 is LNHNV and CDR2 is YYDKDF (reference sequence). The CDR3 loop is CATSRARGGGNEQFF. Written as DNA, the CDR3 is TGTGCCACCAGCAGAGCTAGAGGAGGTGGCAATGAGCAGTTCTTC. Based on the CDR3 plus reference TRBV15 and TRBJ2-1, the full variable domain is DAMVIQNPRYQVTQFGKPVTLSCSQTLNHNVMYWYQQKSSQAPKLLFHYYDKDFNNEADTPDNFQSRRPNTSFCFLDIRSPGLGDTAMYLCATSRARGGGNEQFFGPGTRLTVL.

This clone showed up just a few times. V is TRBV2 and J is TRBJ2-7; TRBD2 matches 9 bases. CDR3 size: 14 residues. J was trimmed by 6 bases and V by 7 bases; bases with no gene match: 10. Per the germline V gene, CDR1 is SNHLY and CDR2 is FYNNEI. CDR3 sequence: CASIVAGERPEQYF. CDR3 DNA: TGTGCCAGCATAGTAGCGGGAGAGAGGCCCGAGCAGTACTTC.

The chain is built from TRBV7-2 and TRBJ2-7; 8 bases are shared with TRBD1. V dropped 6 bases and J dropped 6; count of bases not matched to a gene: 16. CDR1 and CDR2 from the germline V gene are SGHTA and FQGNSA. This CDR3 has 16 amino acids. The CDR3 here is CASSYSSFRGLSEQYF. DNA for the CDR3: TGTGCCAGCAGTTATAGTAGCTTCAGGGGGCTTAGCGAGCAGTACTTC.

In regard to this clone: The junction departs from the called germline gene at one end, perhaps through a read error. The chain has TRBV4-3 and TRBJ2-3; D is perhaps TRBD1 (6 bases). This CDR3 spans 14 amino acids. Germline V CDR1 and CDR2: LGHNA, YSLEER. In DNA form, the CDR3 reads TGCGCCAGCAGCCAAGTTGGGGGCCCAGATGCGCAGTATTTT. Translation gives CASSQVGGPDAQYF.

V and J are TRBV9 and TRBJ2-3; D not certain. Trimming removed 3 bases from V and 3 bases from J, with 8 bases in between. The CDR3 length is 13 residues. Germline CDR1 reads SGDLS; CDR2 reads YYNGEE. The DNA of the CDR3 is TGTGCCAGCAGCGGCAGTTCGACAGATACGCAGTATTTT. Translating gives CASSGSSTDTQYF. The full variable domain, completed using reference TRBV9 and TRBJ2-3, is DSGVTQTPKHLITATGQRVTLRCSPRSGDLSVYWYQQSLDQGLQFLIQYYNGEERAKGNILERFSAQQFPDLHSELNLSSLELGDSALYFCASSGSSTDTQYFGPGTRLTVL.